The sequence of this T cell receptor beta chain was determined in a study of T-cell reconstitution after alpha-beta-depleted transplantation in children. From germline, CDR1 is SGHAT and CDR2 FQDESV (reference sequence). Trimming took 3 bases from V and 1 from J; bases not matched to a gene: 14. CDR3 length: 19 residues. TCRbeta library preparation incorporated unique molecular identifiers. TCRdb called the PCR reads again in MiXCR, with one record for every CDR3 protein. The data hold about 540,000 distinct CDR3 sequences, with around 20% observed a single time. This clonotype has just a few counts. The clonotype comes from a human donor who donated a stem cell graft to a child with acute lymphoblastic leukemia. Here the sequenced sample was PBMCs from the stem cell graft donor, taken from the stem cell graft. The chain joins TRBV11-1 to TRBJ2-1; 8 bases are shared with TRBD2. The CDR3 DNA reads TGTGCCAGCAGCTTTCGTTCGGGGCTAGCGGGTCGGTCCTACAATGAGCAGTTCTTC. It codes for CASSFRSGLAGRSYNEQFF.